This TCR beta chain stems from a study of molecular identifiers for immune sequencing clone quantification. RNA fractions of 10%, 30% or 50% and about 17,000 to 1,000,000 sorted cells were the source of naive CD8 libraries. TCRdb fed the PCR reads into MiXCR, producing one record per CDR3 protein. The repertoire includes around 320,000 distinct CDR3 sequences, roughly 24% of them detected once, and 0.7% to 0.95% sits in the top ten. The V segment lost 6 bases and the J segment 8 bases; nucleotides outside the gene matches: 9. This CDR3 has 14 residues. This clonotype was counted only a few times. This TCR came from a human donor in good health. Some libraries in this study had Jurkat cell RNA spiked in. Sequencing input: naive CD8+ T cells from blood, with Jurkat cell RNA spiked in. Noted subset: FACS-sorted CD8+CD4-CCR7+CD45RA+ naive T cells. The rearrangement links TRBV12-3 or TRBV12-4 to TRBJ1-4; 7 nucleotides match TRBD1. CDR3 in DNA: TGTGCCAGCAGGGGGACAGATCCCGTCGAAAAACTGTTTTTT. Its protein is CASRGTDPVEKLFF.